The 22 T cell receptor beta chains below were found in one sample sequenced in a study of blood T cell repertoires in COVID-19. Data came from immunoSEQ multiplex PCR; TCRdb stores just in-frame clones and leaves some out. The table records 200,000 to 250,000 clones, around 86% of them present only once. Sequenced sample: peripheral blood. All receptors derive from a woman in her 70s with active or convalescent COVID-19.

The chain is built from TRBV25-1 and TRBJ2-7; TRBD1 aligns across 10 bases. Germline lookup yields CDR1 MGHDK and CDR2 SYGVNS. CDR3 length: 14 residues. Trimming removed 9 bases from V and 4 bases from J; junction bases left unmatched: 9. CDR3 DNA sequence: TGTGCCAGGAAGCGACAGGGGGCCGTTTACGAGCAGTACTTC. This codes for CARKRQGAVYEQYF.

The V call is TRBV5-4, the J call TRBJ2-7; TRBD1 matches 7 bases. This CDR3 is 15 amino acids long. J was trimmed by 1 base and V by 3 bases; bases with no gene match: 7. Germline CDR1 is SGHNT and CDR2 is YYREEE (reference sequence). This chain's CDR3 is CASSSPGQISYEQYF. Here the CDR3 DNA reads TGTGCCAGCAGCTCCCCGGGACAGATTTCCTACGAGCAGTACTTC.

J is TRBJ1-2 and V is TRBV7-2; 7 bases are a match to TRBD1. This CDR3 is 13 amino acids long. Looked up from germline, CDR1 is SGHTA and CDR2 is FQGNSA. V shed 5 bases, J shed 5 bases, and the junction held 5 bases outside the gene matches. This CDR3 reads CASSPQTGYGYTF. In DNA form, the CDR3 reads TGTGCCAGCAGCCCCCAGACAGGGTATGGCTACACCTTC.

CDR3 loop: CASSLRQGAYNEQFF. CDR3 in DNA: TGTGCCAGCAGCCTTAGACAGGGGGCTTACAATGAGCAGTTCTTC. The chain recombines TRBV3-1 (or the pseudogene TRBV3-2) with TRBJ2-1; 10 positions match TRBD1. The CDR3 is made up of 15 amino acids. The V gene's germline CDR1 is LGHDT and CDR2 YNNKEL (reference sequence). V gave up 4 bases and J gave up 4 bases; unmatched junction bases: 4.

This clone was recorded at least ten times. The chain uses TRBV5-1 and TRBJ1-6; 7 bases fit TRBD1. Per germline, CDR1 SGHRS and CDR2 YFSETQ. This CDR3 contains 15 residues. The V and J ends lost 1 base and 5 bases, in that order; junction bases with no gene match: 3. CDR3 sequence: CASSLTGDDNSPLHF. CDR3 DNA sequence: TGCGCCAGCAGCTTGACAGGGGATGATAATTCACCCCTCCACTTT.

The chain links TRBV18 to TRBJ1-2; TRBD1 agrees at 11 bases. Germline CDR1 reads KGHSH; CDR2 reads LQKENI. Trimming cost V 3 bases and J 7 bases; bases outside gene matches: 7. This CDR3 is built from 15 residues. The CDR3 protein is CASSPPDRGQGGYTF. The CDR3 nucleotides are TGTGCCAGCTCACCTCCGGACAGGGGGCAAGGTGGCTACACCTTC.

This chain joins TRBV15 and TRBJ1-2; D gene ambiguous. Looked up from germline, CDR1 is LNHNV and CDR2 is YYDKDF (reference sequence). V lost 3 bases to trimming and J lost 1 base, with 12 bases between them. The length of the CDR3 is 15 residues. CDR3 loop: CATSRDSSGNYGYTF. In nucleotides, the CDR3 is TGTGCCACCAGCAGGGACTCTTCCGGTAACTATGGCTACACCTTC.

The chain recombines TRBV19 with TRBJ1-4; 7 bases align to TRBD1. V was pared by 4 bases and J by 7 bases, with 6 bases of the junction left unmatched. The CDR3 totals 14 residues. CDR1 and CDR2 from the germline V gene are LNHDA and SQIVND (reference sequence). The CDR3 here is CASSTRDSPEKLFF. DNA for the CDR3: TGTGCCAGTAGTACCCGGGACAGCCCTGAAAAACTGTTTTTT.

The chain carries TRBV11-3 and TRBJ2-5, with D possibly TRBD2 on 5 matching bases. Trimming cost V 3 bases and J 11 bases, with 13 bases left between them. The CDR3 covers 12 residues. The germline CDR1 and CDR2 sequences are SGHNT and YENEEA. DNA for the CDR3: TGTGCCAGCAGCTTCGCGGACTCGGTGCAGTACTTC. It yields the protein CASSFADSVQYF.

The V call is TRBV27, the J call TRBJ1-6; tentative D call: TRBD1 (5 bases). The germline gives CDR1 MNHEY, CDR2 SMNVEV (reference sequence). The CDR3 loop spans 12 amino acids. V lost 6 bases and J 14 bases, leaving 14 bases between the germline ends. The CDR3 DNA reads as TGTGCCAGCAGCACTGGGCCGGGGGCCCTCCACTTT. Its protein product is CASSTGPGALHF.

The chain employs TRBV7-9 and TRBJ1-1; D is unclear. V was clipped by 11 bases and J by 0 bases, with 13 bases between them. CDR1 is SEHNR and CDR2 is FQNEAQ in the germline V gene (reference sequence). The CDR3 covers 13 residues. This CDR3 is CAGHQKMNTEAFF. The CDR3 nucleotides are TGTGCCGGTCACCAGAAGATGAACACTGAAGCTTTCTTT.

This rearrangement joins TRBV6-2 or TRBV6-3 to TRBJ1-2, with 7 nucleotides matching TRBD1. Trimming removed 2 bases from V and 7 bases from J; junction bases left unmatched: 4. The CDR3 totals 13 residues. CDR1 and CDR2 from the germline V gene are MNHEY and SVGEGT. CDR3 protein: CASSYLGDSGYTF. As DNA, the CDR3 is TGTGCCAGCAGTTACCTAGGGGACAGTGGCTACACCTTC.

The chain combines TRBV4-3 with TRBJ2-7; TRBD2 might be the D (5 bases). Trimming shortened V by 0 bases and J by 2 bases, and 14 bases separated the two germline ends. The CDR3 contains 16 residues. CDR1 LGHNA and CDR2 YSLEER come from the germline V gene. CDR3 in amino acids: CASSQDGPGKTYEQYF. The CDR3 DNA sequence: TGCGCCAGCAGCCAAGATGGGCCGGGGAAGACCTACGAGCAGTACTTC.

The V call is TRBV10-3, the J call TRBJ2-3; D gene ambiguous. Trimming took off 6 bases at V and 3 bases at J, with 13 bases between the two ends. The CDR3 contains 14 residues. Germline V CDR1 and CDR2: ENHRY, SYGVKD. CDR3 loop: CAIRETILTDTQYF. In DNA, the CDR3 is TGTGCCATCAGAGAAACTATACTAACAGATACGCAGTATTTT.

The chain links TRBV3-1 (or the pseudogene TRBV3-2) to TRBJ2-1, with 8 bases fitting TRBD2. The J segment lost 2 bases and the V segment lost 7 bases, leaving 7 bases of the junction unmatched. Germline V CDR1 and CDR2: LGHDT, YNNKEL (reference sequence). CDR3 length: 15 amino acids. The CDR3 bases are TGTGCCAGCACATTAGCGGGGTTTACCTACAATGAGCAGTTCTTC. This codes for CASTLAGFTYNEQFF.

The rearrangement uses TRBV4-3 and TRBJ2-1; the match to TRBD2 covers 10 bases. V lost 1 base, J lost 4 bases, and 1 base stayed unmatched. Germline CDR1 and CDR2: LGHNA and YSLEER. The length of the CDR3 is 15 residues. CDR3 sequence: CASSQGTSGYNEQFF. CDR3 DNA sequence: TGCGCCAGCAGCCAAGGGACTAGCGGTTACAATGAGCAGTTCTTC.

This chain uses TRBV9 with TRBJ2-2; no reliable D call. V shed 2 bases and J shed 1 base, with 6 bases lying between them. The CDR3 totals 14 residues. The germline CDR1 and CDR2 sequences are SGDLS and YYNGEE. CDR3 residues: CASSVEQNTGELFF. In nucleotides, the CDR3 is TGTGCCAGCAGCGTGGAGCAGAACACCGGGGAGCTGTTTTTT.

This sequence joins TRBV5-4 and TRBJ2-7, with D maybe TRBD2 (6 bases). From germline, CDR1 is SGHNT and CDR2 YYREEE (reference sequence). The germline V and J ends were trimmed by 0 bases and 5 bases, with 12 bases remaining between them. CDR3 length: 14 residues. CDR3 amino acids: CASSLGGAGNEQYF. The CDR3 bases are TGTGCCAGCAGCTTGGGCGGGGCTGGTAACGAGCAGTACTTC.

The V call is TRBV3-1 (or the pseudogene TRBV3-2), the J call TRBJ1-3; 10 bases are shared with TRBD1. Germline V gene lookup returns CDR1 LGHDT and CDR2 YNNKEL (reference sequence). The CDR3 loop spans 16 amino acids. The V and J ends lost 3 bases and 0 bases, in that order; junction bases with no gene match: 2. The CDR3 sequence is CASSHRDRGSGNTIYF. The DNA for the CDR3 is TGTGCCAGCAGCCACCGGGACAGGGGCTCTGGAAACACCATATATTTT.

CDR3 sequence: CATSDFTFNYGYTF. In DNA, the CDR3 is TGTGCCACCAGTGATTTCACTTTTAACTATGGCTACACCTTC. The chain is built from TRBV24-1 and TRBJ1-2; D is unresolved. Germline CDR1 and CDR2: KGHDR and SFDVKD. The V end lost 1 base, the J end lost 1 base, and 6 bases lay between the germline ends. This CDR3 is 14 amino acids long.

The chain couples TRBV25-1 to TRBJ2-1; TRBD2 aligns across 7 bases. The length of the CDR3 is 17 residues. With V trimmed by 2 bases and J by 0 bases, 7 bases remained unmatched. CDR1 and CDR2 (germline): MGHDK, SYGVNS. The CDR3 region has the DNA TGTGCCAGCAGTGAAACCAGAGCTAGCGGCTCCTACAATGAGCAGTTCTTC. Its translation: CASSETRASGSYNEQFF.

CDR3 sequence: CASSSGGRNTGELFF. The DNA for the CDR3 is TGTGCCAGCAGCTCAGGGGGCAGAAACACCGGGGAGCTGTTTTTT. The J gene is TRBJ2-2, the V gene TRBV7-2; 8 bases fit TRBD1. The germline CDR1 and CDR2 sequences are SGHTA and FQGNSA. The CDR3 totals 15 residues. V lost 4 bases, J lost 2 bases, and 3 bases stayed unmatched.